This TCR beta chain was sequenced in a study of OX40 agonist ivuxolimab in advanced cancers. At the level of the study: An agonistic anti-OX40 (CD134) antibody, ivuxolimab, was used to treat the patients. Therapy given before enrollment (anti-PD-1, anti-PD-L1 or anti-CTLA-4) was allowed, and 35% to 45% had some. Notes on the study in general: On average, CD8+ T cells showed a greater number of expanded clones than CD4+.

The method was immunoSEQ multiplex PCR; TCRdb's version includes in-frame clones alone and lacks a portion of them. The sample comprises approximately 99,000 clones, 75% to 95% of which are singletons, and approximately 0.63% rests with the top ten. Trimming shortened V by 5 bases and J by 3 bases, and 13 bases separated the two germline ends. In germline, CDR1 is GTSNPN, CDR2 SVGIG (reference sequence). CDR3 size: 13 residues. This clone was detected a few times. Antigen: not known. The receptor comes from an adult with an advanced solid tumor such as melanoma, head and neck, liver or kidney cancer. The chain has TRBV30 and TRBJ2-5; possibly TRBD2 for D (5 bases). Here the sequenced sample was CD4+ or CD8+ T cells sorted from blood, taken in a trial of the OX40 agonist ivuxolimab. The CDR3 reads CAWDRDPEETQYF. As DNA, the CDR3 is TGTGCCTGGGACCGGGATCCTGAAGAGACCCAGTACTTC.